The rows below give T cell receptor beta chains drawn from one sample of a study of T cell responses to AZD1222 COVID-19 vaccine. This table comes from immunoSEQ multiplex PCR, and its TCRdb copy is limited to in-frame clones, with some not included. The table lists 140,000 to 150,000 clones, 85% to 95% of them singletons. This sample comprised peripheral blood, obtained after recovery from COVID-19. Source of these receptors: an adult who had recovered from COVID-19. CDR3s include the opening cysteine and the closing phenylalanine or tryptophan. Fields, in order: J gene, V gene, clone size, D gene, CDR3 DNA, CDR3 protein. A D gene is named only where the DNA matches it firmly. The listing skips clone size in some rows; elsewhere it reads once, few, many or a size class.

j_gene: TRBJ1-2; v_gene: TRBV11-2; abundance: NA; d_gene: TRBD1; CDR3nt: TGTGCCAGCAGCTCAAATACAGGGGGCGCGGGTAACTATGGCTACACCTTC; CDR3aa: CASSSNTGGAGNYGYTF
j_gene: TRBJ2-5; v_gene: TRBV5-1; abundance: NA; d_gene: NA; CDR3nt: TGCGCCAGCAGCTTGGGGGCATCGATGGGAGGTACGGAGACCCAGTACTTC; CDR3aa: CASSLGASMGGTETQYF
j_gene: TRBJ1-5; v_gene: TRBV28; abundance: NA; d_gene: NA; CDR3nt: TGTGCCAGCAGTTTTGGGGCAAGGCTGGATCAGCCCCAGCATTTT; CDR3aa: CASSFGARLDQPQHF
j_gene: TRBJ2-7; v_gene: TRBV4-1; abundance: NA; d_gene: TRBD2; CDR3nt: TGCGCCAGCAGCCTCGGGGGACTAGCGGGAGGCCGAAGAGACTCCTACGAGCAGTACTTC; CDR3aa: CASSLGGLAGGRRDSYEQYF
j_gene: TRBJ2-6; v_gene: TRBV28; abundance: NA; d_gene: NA; CDR3nt: TGTGCCAGCAGTATCCTTTGGACAGAAAGAACCTCTGGGGCCAACGTCCTGACTTTC; CDR3aa: CASSILWTERTSGANVLTF
j_gene: TRBJ2-5; v_gene: TRBV5-1; abundance: NA; d_gene: NA; CDR3nt: TGCGCCAGCAGCCCCAGCAACGACGAGACCCAGTACTTC; CDR3aa: CASSPSNDETQYF
j_gene: TRBJ2-7; v_gene: TRBV7-9; abundance: NA; d_gene: TRBD1; CDR3nt: TGTGCCAGCAGTTATCCGGGACAGGGTTACGAGCAGTACTTC; CDR3aa: CASSYPGQGYEQYF
j_gene: TRBJ2-5; v_gene: TRBV28; abundance: NA; d_gene: TRBD2; CDR3nt: TGTGCCAGCAGTTTAGCGGGAGCGGGGGAGACCCAGTACTTC; CDR3aa: CASSLAGAGETQYF
j_gene: TRBJ1-5; v_gene: TRBV28; abundance: NA; d_gene: NA; CDR3nt: TGTGCCAGCAGTTCCCCCGTGGAGGGGCCGAATCAGCCCCAGCATTTT; CDR3aa: CASSSPVEGPNQPQHF
j_gene: TRBJ2-3; v_gene: TRBV28; abundance: NA; d_gene: TRBD2; CDR3nt: TGTGCCACACCACGGGGGGTTAGCACAGATACGCAGTATTTT; CDR3aa: CATPRGVSTDTQYF
j_gene: TRBJ2-7; v_gene: TRBV27; abundance: NA; d_gene: NA; CDR3nt: TGTGCCAGCCACCGGGTCCACGAGCAGTACTTC; CDR3aa: CASHRVHEQYF
j_gene: TRBJ1-2; v_gene: TRBV6-5; abundance: NA; d_gene: NA; CDR3nt: TGTGCCAGCAGTTACGGGCCGCTGAACTATGGCTACACCTTC; CDR3aa: CASSYGPLNYGYTF
j_gene: TRBJ2-7; v_gene: TRBV5-1; abundance: NA; d_gene: TRBD2; CDR3nt: TGCGCCAGCAGCTTTCAACAGCGGGGCTCCTACGAGCAGTACTTC; CDR3aa: CASSFQQRGSYEQYF
j_gene: TRBJ2-3; v_gene: TRBV3-1/TRBV3-2; abundance: NA; d_gene: NA; CDR3nt: TGTGCCAGCAGCCAGGAACTAGCCTTCCTCGTGAATACGCAGTATTTT; CDR3aa: CASSQELAFLVNTQYF
j_gene: TRBJ1-5; v_gene: TRBV24-1; abundance: NA; d_gene: NA; CDR3nt: TGTGCCACCAGTGGACCGGGACCGATCAATCAGCCCCAGCATTTT; CDR3aa: CATSGPGPINQPQHF
j_gene: TRBJ2-7; v_gene: TRBV5-1; abundance: NA; d_gene: TRBD2; CDR3nt: TGCGCCAGCAGCTTCGGGACTAGCTCCTACGAGCAGTACTTC; CDR3aa: CASSFGTSSYEQYF
j_gene: TRBJ2-7; v_gene: TRBV4-1; abundance: NA; d_gene: NA; CDR3nt: TGCGCCAGCAGCTCTGGAAGTACTTACGAGCAGTACTTC; CDR3aa: CASSSGSTYEQYF
j_gene: TRBJ2-7; v_gene: TRBV4-1; abundance: NA; d_gene: NA; CDR3nt: TGCGCCAGCAGCCAGGAGCAGGGGCGAGGGGAGCAGTACTTC; CDR3aa: CASSQEQGRGEQYF
j_gene: TRBJ1-6; v_gene: TRBV19; abundance: once; d_gene: NA; CDR3nt: TGTGCCAGTAGTATCCGTCGGGGGCGATCCTATAATTCACCCCTCCACTTT; CDR3aa: CASSIRRGRSYNSPLHF
j_gene: TRBJ1-1; v_gene: TRBV2; abundance: once; d_gene: NA; CDR3nt: TGTGCCAGCATCGAGGTCCCAGGGCCACCCCAGGGAGCTTTCTTT; CDR3aa: CASIEVPGPPQGAFF
j_gene: TRBJ2-2; v_gene: TRBV5-5; abundance: once; d_gene: TRBD2; CDR3nt: TGTGCCAGCAGCTTGGTGTCACTAGCGGGATTAACCGGGGAGCTGTTTTTT; CDR3aa: CASSLVSLAGLTGELFF
j_gene: TRBJ2-2; v_gene: TRBV7-3; abundance: NA; d_gene: TRBD2; CDR3nt: TGTGCCAGCAGCTTAAAACTAGCGAGGAACACCGGGGAGCTGTTTTTT; CDR3aa: CASSLKLARNTGELFF
j_gene: TRBJ1-5; v_gene: TRBV5-1; abundance: few; d_gene: TRBD1; CDR3nt: TGCGCCAGCAGCTCCGAGCACAGGGGCCTATACCAGCCCCAGCATTTT; CDR3aa: CASSSEHRGLYQPQHF
j_gene: TRBJ1-3; v_gene: TRBV9; abundance: NA; d_gene: TRBD1; CDR3nt: TGTGCCAGCAGCCTTCCGGAGGGGGCGCATGGAAACACCATATATTTT; CDR3aa: CASSLPEGAHGNTIYF
j_gene: TRBJ1-1; v_gene: TRBV5-6; abundance: NA; d_gene: TRBD1; CDR3nt: TGTGCCAGCAGCTTGGGGACAGGGATGAACACTGAAGCTTTCTTT; CDR3aa: CASSLGTGMNTEAFF
j_gene: TRBJ1-5; v_gene: TRBV3-1/TRBV3-2; abundance: NA; d_gene: NA; CDR3nt: TGTGCCAGCAGCCCAAACGGGGGCGCCGGGCAGCCCCAGCATTTT; CDR3aa: CASSPNGGAGQPQHF
j_gene: TRBJ2-1; v_gene: TRBV28; abundance: NA; d_gene: NA; CDR3nt: TGTGCCAGCAGTTCGCCCCCTTCAGGGGTCAATGAGCAGTTCTTC; CDR3aa: CASSSPPSGVNEQFF
j_gene: TRBJ1-1; v_gene: TRBV3-1/TRBV3-2; abundance: NA; d_gene: NA; CDR3nt: TGTGCCAGCAGCCAAGTCGCCGACATGAACACTGAAGCTTTCTTT; CDR3aa: CASSQVADMNTEAFF
j_gene: TRBJ2-7; v_gene: TRBV18; abundance: NA; d_gene: TRBD1; CDR3nt: TGTGCCAGCTCACCCCCCGGGACAGAGAACGTTTTTTTGTCCTACGAGCAGTACTTC; CDR3aa: CASSPPGTENVFLSYEQYF
j_gene: TRBJ1-3; v_gene: TRBV19; abundance: NA; d_gene: NA; CDR3nt: TGTGCCAGTAGTCCTTTCAGGACACTCTCTGGAAACACCATATATTTT; CDR3aa: CASSPFRTLSGNTIYF
j_gene: TRBJ2-5; v_gene: TRBV24-1; abundance: once; d_gene: TRBD2; CDR3nt: TGTGCCACCAGTGATTGGGGGAGGGGTAAGGCGGCGGAGACCCAGTACTTC; CDR3aa: CATSDWGRGKAAETQYF
j_gene: TRBJ1-2; v_gene: TRBV30; abundance: NA; d_gene: TRBD1; CDR3nt: TGTGCCTGGATAGCCGGACAGGGGACGGGAGGCTACACCTTC; CDR3aa: CAWIAGQGTGGYTF
j_gene: TRBJ2-6; v_gene: TRBV28; abundance: NA; d_gene: NA; CDR3nt: TGTGCCAGCAGTTTAGGGACCTCTGGGGCCAACGTCCTGACTTTC; CDR3aa: CASSLGTSGANVLTF
j_gene: TRBJ2-3; v_gene: TRBV6-5; abundance: NA; d_gene: NA; CDR3nt: TGTGCCCTCAAGGCGCAGGAAACAGATACGCAGTATTTT; CDR3aa: CALKAQETDTQYF
j_gene: TRBJ1-3; v_gene: TRBV7-9; abundance: NA; d_gene: NA; CDR3nt: TGTGCTACCCCCGGGGAGAGTGGAAACACCATATATTTT; CDR3aa: CATPGESGNTIYF
j_gene: TRBJ1-4; v_gene: TRBV21-1; abundance: NA; d_gene: NA; CDR3nt: TGTGCCAGCAGCAAAGTAGTGGCAGGGGGCCTGGATGAAAAACTGTTTTTT; CDR3aa: CASSKVVAGGLDEKLFF
j_gene: TRBJ2-1; v_gene: TRBV4-1; abundance: NA; d_gene: NA; CDR3nt: TGCGCCAGCAGCCAAGGAAGGGGCGGGAAGGGGAATGAGCAGTTCTTC; CDR3aa: CASSQGRGGKGNEQFF
j_gene: TRBJ2-7; v_gene: TRBV30; abundance: NA; d_gene: NA; CDR3nt: TGTGCCTGGAGTGTAGGTCCGGGAGCGTCCGAGCAGTACTTC; CDR3aa: CAWSVGPGASEQYF
j_gene: TRBJ2-7; v_gene: TRBV6-5; abundance: NA; d_gene: TRBD1; CDR3nt: TGTGCCAGCATCGACTCGGGACAGGGTGGCTACGAGCAGTACTTC; CDR3aa: CASIDSGQGGYEQYF
j_gene: TRBJ1-2; v_gene: TRBV28; abundance: NA; d_gene: TRBD1; CDR3nt: TGTGCCAGCAGGTGGACAGGGGCTAACTATGGCTACACCTTC; CDR3aa: CASRWTGANYGYTF
j_gene: TRBJ2-1; v_gene: TRBV15; abundance: NA; d_gene: NA; CDR3nt: TGTGCCACCAGCAGAGGCAGTCGGGGAGTGAGGGAGCAGTTCTTC; CDR3aa: CATSRGSRGVREQFF
j_gene: TRBJ2-7; v_gene: TRBV14; abundance: NA; d_gene: NA; CDR3nt: TGTGCCAGCAGCCAAGCTACAGCCAGACAGTACTTC; CDR3aa: CASSQATARQYF
j_gene: TRBJ1-2; v_gene: TRBV24-1; abundance: NA; d_gene: NA; CDR3nt: TGTGCCACCAGTGACCGCAGGGCCCCCTATGGCTACACCTTC; CDR3aa: CATSDRRAPYGYTF
j_gene: TRBJ2-2; v_gene: TRBV20-1; abundance: once; d_gene: TRBD2; CDR3nt: TGCAGTGCTAGTATAGCGGGGAACACCGGGGAGCTGTTTTTT; CDR3aa: CSASIAGNTGELFF
j_gene: TRBJ1-4; v_gene: TRBV9; abundance: once; d_gene: TRBD1; CDR3nt: TGTGCCAGCAGCCTAACCGGGACAGGGACGCGGGAAAAACTGTTTTTT; CDR3aa: CASSLTGTGTREKLFF
j_gene: TRBJ1-1; v_gene: TRBV10-1; abundance: once; d_gene: NA; CDR3nt: TGCGCCAGCAGTGAGGACATGAACACTGAAGCTTTCTTT; CDR3aa: CASSEDMNTEAFF
j_gene: TRBJ2-5; v_gene: TRBV7-9; abundance: NA; d_gene: NA; CDR3nt: TGTGCCAGCAGCTTAATGGACCGGTGGGAGACCCAGTACTTC; CDR3aa: CASSLMDRWETQYF
j_gene: TRBJ1-5; v_gene: TRBV12-3/TRBV12-4; abundance: NA; d_gene: NA; CDR3nt: TGTGCCACTATGCGGGGAAATCAGCCCCAGCATTTT; CDR3aa: CATMRGNQPQHF
j_gene: TRBJ2-7; v_gene: TRBV3-1/TRBV3-2; abundance: NA; d_gene: TRBD2; CDR3nt: TGTGCCAGCAGCCCACCAGCGGGAGAAGGTTACGAGCAGTACTTC; CDR3aa: CASSPPAGEGYEQYF
j_gene: TRBJ2-1; v_gene: TRBV4-2; abundance: once; d_gene: NA; CDR3nt: TGTGCCAGCAGCCTAAAGATCGGGGGCCTTAACAATGAGCAGTTCTTC; CDR3aa: CASSLKIGGLNNEQFF
j_gene: TRBJ2-2; v_gene: TRBV19; abundance: NA; d_gene: NA; CDR3nt: TGTGCCAGTAGTCTCACAACGGGGGTGAACACCGGGGAGCTGTTTTTT; CDR3aa: CASSLTTGVNTGELFF
j_gene: TRBJ2-7; v_gene: TRBV6-5; abundance: NA; d_gene: TRBD2; CDR3nt: TGTGCCAGCAGGCGGACTAGCGGGGCCTACGAGCAGTACTTC; CDR3aa: CASRRTSGAYEQYF
j_gene: TRBJ2-1; v_gene: TRBV27; abundance: NA; d_gene: TRBD2; CDR3nt: TGTGCCAGCAGTTTATTCGGCGGGAGGTCCAATGAGCAGTTCTTC; CDR3aa: CASSLFGGRSNEQFF
j_gene: TRBJ1-1; v_gene: TRBV7-9; abundance: NA; d_gene: NA; CDR3nt: TGTGCCAGCAGCCCTAGATATAGGGTCAGGGATAACACTGAAGCTTTCTTT; CDR3aa: CASSPRYRVRDNTEAFF
j_gene: TRBJ2-1; v_gene: TRBV3-1/TRBV3-2; abundance: NA; d_gene: NA; CDR3nt: TGTGCCAGCAGCCCCTACTCAGAGAACAATGAGCAGTTCTTC; CDR3aa: CASSPYSENNEQFF
j_gene: TRBJ1-1; v_gene: TRBV5-8; abundance: NA; d_gene: NA; CDR3nt: TGTGCCAGCAGCCTACTTGGGGACAAGAACACTGAAGCTTTCTTT; CDR3aa: CASSLLGDKNTEAFF